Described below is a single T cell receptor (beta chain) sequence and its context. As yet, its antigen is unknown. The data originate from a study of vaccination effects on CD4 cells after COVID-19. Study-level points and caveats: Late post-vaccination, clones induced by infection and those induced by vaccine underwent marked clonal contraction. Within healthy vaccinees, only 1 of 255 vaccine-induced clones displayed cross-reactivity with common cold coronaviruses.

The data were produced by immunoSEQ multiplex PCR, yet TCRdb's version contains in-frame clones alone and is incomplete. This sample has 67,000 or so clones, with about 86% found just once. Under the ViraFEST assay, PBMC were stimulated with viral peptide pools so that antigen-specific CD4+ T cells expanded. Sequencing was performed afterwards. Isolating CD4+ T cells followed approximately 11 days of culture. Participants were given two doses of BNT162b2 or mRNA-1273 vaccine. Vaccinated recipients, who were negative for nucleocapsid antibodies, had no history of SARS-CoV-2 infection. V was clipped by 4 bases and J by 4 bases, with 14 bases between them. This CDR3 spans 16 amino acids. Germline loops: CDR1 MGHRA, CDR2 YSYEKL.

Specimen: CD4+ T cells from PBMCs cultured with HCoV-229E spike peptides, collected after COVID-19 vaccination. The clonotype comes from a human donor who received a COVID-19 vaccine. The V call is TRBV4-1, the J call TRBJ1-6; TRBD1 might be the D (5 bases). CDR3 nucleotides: TGCGCCAGCAGCCTTAGCCGGGACCAATATAATTCACCCCTCCACTTT. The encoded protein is CASSLSRDQYNSPLHF.